Below, 2 T cell receptor beta chains from the same sample are listed, as sequenced in a study of blood T cell repertoires in COVID-19. Data came from immunoSEQ multiplex PCR; TCRdb stores just in-frame clones and leaves some out. The sample has roughly 50,000 clones, about 89% seen once; the top ten hold 14%. The sequenced sample consisted of peripheral blood. These receptors all stem from a woman aged 55-75 years with active COVID-19.

This chain connects TRBV6-2 or TRBV6-3 to TRBJ1-1; no clear D. V was shortened by 5 bases and J by 0 bases, with 7 bases between the two germline ends. The CDR3 has 13 amino acids. Looked up from germline, CDR1 is MNHEY and CDR2 is SVGEGT. The CDR3 coding sequence is TGTGCCAGCAGTGCTCAGGTGAACACTGAAGCTTTCTTT. Encoded protein: CASSAQVNTEAFF.

V is TRBV29-1 and J is TRBJ1-1; 8 bases are shared with TRBD1. Germline V gives CDR1 SQVTM, CDR2 ANQGSEA. This CDR3 contains 12 residues. After removal of 4 bases from V and 6 bases from J, the junction contained 4 bases not matched to a gene. The CDR3 reads CSVARQGSEAFF. The CDR3 DNA follows: TGCAGCGTTGCCCGACAGGGGTCTGAAGCTTTCTTT.